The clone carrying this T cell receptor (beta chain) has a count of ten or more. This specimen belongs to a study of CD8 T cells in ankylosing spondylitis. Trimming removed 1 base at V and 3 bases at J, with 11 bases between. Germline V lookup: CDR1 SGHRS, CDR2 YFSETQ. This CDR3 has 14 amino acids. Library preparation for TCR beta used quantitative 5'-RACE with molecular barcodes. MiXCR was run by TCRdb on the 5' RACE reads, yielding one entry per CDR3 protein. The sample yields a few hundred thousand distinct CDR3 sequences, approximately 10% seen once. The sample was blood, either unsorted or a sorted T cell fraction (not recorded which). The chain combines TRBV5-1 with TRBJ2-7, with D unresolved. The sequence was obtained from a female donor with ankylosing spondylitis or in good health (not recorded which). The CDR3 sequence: CASSLTPGRYEQYF. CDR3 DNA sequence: TGCGCCAGCAGCTTGACTCCCGGCCGCTACGAGCAGTACTTC.